This TCR beta chain is from a study of cytomegalovirus exposure and HLA in healthy donors. As concerns this clone: Its target is unknown.

Amplification used 60 Vbeta primers and 13 Jbeta primers. Libraries were prepared by immunoSEQ multiplex PCR; TCRdb keeps only in-frame clonotypes and omits some of them. Seen here are approximately 290,000 clones, 80% observed once, and the top ten hold more than 0.3%. The V end was cut by 1 base, the J end by 4 bases, with 10 bases between. The CDR3 sequence is 14 residues long. Germline V gives CDR1 SEHNR, CDR2 FQNEAQ (reference sequence). Study-level results: It was only CMV serostatus that was available as immune exposure information.

This receptor was obtained from a girl aged 2 to 10 in good health and CMV-seronegative. The sequenced sample was PBMCs. V is TRBV7-9 and J is TRBJ1-1; D not certain. CDR3 DNA sequence: TGTGCCAGCAGCTTAGGGGAGGCGGGCACTGAAGCTTTCTTT. Its translation is CASSLGEAGTEAFF.